This T cell receptor beta chain was captured by sequencing in a study of T cells after yellow fever vaccination. About the study: SMART-Seq v4 Ultra Low Input served to prepare low-cell-number fractions.

A note on this clonotype: Its specificity is not known.

General study points: Of the clonotypes, a small share occurred in both CD4 and CD8 compartments.

The CDR3 spans 14 residues. Germline values: CDR1 MNHEY, CDR2 SVGEGT. V gave up 10 bases and J gave up 1 base, with 14 bases separating them. UMIs and a universal primer site were added when TCR cDNA was made by 5'RACE template switching. MiXCR was run by TCRdb on the 5' RACE reads, yielding one entry per CDR3 protein. In the table there are about 350,000 distinct CDR3 sequences, roughly 10% of which are singletons. The material sequenced was PBMCs, taken on the day of the first yellow fever vaccination. The receptor comes from a man between 18 and 29 years old who received the YFV17D yellow fever vaccine. V usage is TRBV6-2 or TRBV6-3 and J usage is TRBJ1-5, with D maybe TRBD1 (6 bases). CDR3 loop: CAIQQGLSNQPQHF. The CDR3 region has the DNA TGTGCCATCCAACAGGGACTGAGCAATCAGCCCCAGCATTTT.